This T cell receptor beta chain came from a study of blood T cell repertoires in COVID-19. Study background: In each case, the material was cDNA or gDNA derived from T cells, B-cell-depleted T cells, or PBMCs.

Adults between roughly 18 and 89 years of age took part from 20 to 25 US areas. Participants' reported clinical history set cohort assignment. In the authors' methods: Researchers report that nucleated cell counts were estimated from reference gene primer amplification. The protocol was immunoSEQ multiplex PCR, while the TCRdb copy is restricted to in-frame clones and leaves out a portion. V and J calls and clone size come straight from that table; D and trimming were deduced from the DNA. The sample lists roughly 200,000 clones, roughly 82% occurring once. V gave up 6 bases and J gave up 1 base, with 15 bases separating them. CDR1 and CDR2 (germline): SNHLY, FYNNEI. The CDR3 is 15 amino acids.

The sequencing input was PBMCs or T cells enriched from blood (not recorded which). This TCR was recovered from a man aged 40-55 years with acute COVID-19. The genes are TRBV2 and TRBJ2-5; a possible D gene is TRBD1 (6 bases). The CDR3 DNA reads TGTGCCAGCAGCTGGGCCGGGACATCCCAAGAGACCCAGTACTTC. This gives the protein CASSWAGTSQETQYF.